These T cell receptor beta chains were read from a single sample in a study of CD8+CD57+ T cells in acquired aplastic anemia. TCRdb reprocessed the reads with MiXCR, giving one entry per CDR3 protein. The repertoire holds about 58,000 distinct CDR3 sequences, with approximately 54% as singletons. Input material: sorted CD4+, CD8+, or CD8+CD57+ T cells (not recorded which) from PBMCs. Receptors were obtained from a human donor with aplastic anemia. Each CDR3 is given with its conserved first and last residue. The order of the fields is clone size, D gene, J gene, V gene, CDR3 protein, CDR3 DNA. D genes are given only for firm matches. Clone size, where shown, is once, few, many, or a class for clones that have expanded.

>-|-|TRBJ1-2|TRBV7-9
CASSLSSGNYGYTF
TGTGCCAGCAGCTTATCTTCGGGGAACTATGGCTACACCTTC
>-|-|TRBJ2-2|TRBV9
CASSEWWTDNTGELFF
TGTGCCAGCAGCGAGTGGTGGACAGATAACACCGGGGAGCTGTTTTTT
>-|TRBD2|TRBJ2-7|TRBV2
CASSARTSGGWEQYF
TGTGCCAGCAGTGCCAGGACTAGCGGGGGGTGGGAGCAGTACTTC
>-|-|TRBJ1-4|TRBV19
CAGSMAQGINEKLFF
TGTGCCGGTAGTATGGCCCAGGGGATTAATGAAAAACTGTTTTTT
>-|-|TRBJ1-2|TRBV12-3/TRBV12-4
CASSFSGHYGYTF
TGTGCCAGCAGTTTTTCAGGGCACTATGGCTACACCTTC
>-|TRBD1|TRBJ2-7|TRBV5-1
CASSVQTGVDEQYF
TGCGCCAGCAGCGTCCAGACAGGGGTCGACGAGCAGTACTTC
>-|-|TRBJ1-4|TRBV29-1
CSVGHGGEKLFF
TGCAGCGTTGGTCATGGTGGGGAAAAACTGTTTTTT
>-|-|TRBJ2-7|TRBV29-1
CSVLDQRGGCEQYF
TGCAGCGTACTAGACCAACGTGGTGGCTGCGAGCAGTACTTC
>few|TRBD1|TRBJ1-2|TRBV12-3/TRBV12-4
CASTTGQGGSGYTF
TGTGCCAGCACTACCGGACAGGGCGGTTCTGGCTACACCTTC
>-|-|TRBJ2-5|TRBV19
CASSIGRETQYF
TGTGCCAGTAGTATTGGTAGAGAGACCCAGTACTTC
>-|-|TRBJ1-2|TRBV19
CASLGYGYTF
TGTGCCAGTCTAGGTTATGGCTACACCTTC
>-|TRBD2|TRBJ2-7|TRBV11-2
CASSPFGREGNSEQYF
TGTGCCAGCAGCCCTTTCGGACGGGAGGGGAACTCCGAGCAGTACTTC
>few|-|TRBJ2-7|TRBV19
CASSMGGGTTYEQYF
TGTGCCAGTAGTATGGGAGGGGGGACAACCTACGAGCAGTACTTC
>-|-|TRBJ1-2|TRBV24-1
CATSDSGSPNYGYTF
TGTGCCACCAGTGATTCCGGATCCCCTAACTATGGCTACACCTTC
>-|-|TRBJ2-1|TRBV7-9
CASSPTPGSEQFF
TGTGCCAGCAGCCCCACCCCAGGGAGTGAGCAGTTCTTC
>-|-|TRBJ2-3|TRBV7-4
CASSSSYTDTQYF
TGTGCCAGCAGCTCCTCTTACACAGATACGCAGTATTTT
>many|-|TRBJ2-7|TRBV5-6
CASSLGRTNTYEQYF
TGTGCCAGCAGCTTGGGGCGAACTAACACCTACGAGCAGTACTTC
>-|-|TRBJ1-1|TRBV14
CASSLIGAGSDWTEEAFF
TGTGCCAGCAGCCTCATTGGGGCCGGGTCGGATTGGACAGAAGAAGCTTTCTTT
>-|-|TRBJ2-7|TRBV19
CASSGTPESGEQYF
TGTGCCAGTAGCGGGACACCGGAGTCTGGCGAGCAGTACTTC
>few|TRBD1|TRBJ1-1|TRBV2
CASSNQGANTEAFF
TGTGCCAGCAGTAATCAGGGGGCTAACACTGAAGCTTTCTTT
>many|-|TRBJ1-4|TRBV9
CASSAGHQREKLFF
TGTGCCAGCAGCGCGGGACACCAGCGAGAAAAACTGTTTTTT
>few|TRBD2|TRBJ2-3|TRBV11-2
CASSYGTSGRSTDTQYF
TGTGCCAGCAGCTACGGGACTAGCGGGAGAAGCACAGATACGCAGTATTTT
>-|-|TRBJ2-1|TRBV7-9
CASSLVQGNERFF
TGTGCCAGCAGCTTAGTACAGGGAAATGAGCGGTTCTTC
>-|-|TRBJ2-1|TRBV2
CASSGRPDGCNEQFF
TGTGCCAGCAGTGGGCGACCGGACGGATGCAATGAGCAGTTCTTC
>-|TRBD2|TRBJ2-1|TRBV3-1
CASSTGTSVTEQFF
TGTGCCAGCAGCACCGGGACTAGCGTCACTGAGCAGTTCTTC
>-|-|TRBJ1-2|TRBV10-3
CAISDTGPEYGYTF
TGTGCCATCAGTGACACAGGGCCAGAATATGGCTACACCTTC
>many|TRBD2|TRBJ2-5|TRBV7-2
CASTPWGGGIETQYF
TGTGCCAGCACCCCCTGGGGCGGGGGAATAGAGACCCAGTACTTC
>-|-|TRBJ2-7|TRBV11-2
CASSRLQGNEQYF
TGTGCCAGCAGTCGTCTACAGGGCAACGAGCAGTACTTC
>few|TRBD2|TRBJ2-5|TRBV29-1
CSVVGPRGAIQETQYF
TGCAGCGTTGTCGGGCCGCGGGGGGCTATACAAGAGACCCAGTACTTC
>-|TRBD1|TRBJ1-5|TRBV25-1
CASSEYGTGIGQPQHF
TGTGCCAGCAGTGAATACGGGACAGGGATCGGTCAGCCCCAGCATTTT
>-|TRBD2|TRBJ2-1|TRBV9
CTSSVEGTTYNEQFF
TGTACCAGCAGCGTAGAAGGGACTACCTACAATGAGCAGTTCTTC
>-|TRBD1|TRBJ1-2|TRBV6-1
CASSGGDRVNYGYTF
TGTGCCAGCAGTGGAGGGGACAGGGTCAACTATGGCTACACCTTC
>-|-|TRBJ2-3|TRBV10-3
CAISEADTQYF
TGTGCCATCAGTGAAGCAGATACGCAGTATTTT
>few|-|TRBJ2-5|TRBV4-1
CASSQERGYETQYF
TGCGCCAGCAGCCAAGAAAGGGGCTACGAGACCCAGTACTTC
>few|-|TRBJ2-3|TRBV24-1
CATSDHGTDTQYF
TGTGCCACCAGTGACCATGGCACAGATACGCAGTATTTT
>many|-|TRBJ2-2|TRBV12-3/TRBV12-4
CASSFTALGTGELFF
TGTGCCAGCAGTTTCACGGCTTTAGGAACCGGGGAGCTGTTTTTT
>many|-|TRBJ1-1|TRBV4-2
CASSQPDQGTVNTEAFF
TGTGCCAGCAGCCAGCCAGACCAGGGTACGGTGAACACTGAAGCTTTCTTT